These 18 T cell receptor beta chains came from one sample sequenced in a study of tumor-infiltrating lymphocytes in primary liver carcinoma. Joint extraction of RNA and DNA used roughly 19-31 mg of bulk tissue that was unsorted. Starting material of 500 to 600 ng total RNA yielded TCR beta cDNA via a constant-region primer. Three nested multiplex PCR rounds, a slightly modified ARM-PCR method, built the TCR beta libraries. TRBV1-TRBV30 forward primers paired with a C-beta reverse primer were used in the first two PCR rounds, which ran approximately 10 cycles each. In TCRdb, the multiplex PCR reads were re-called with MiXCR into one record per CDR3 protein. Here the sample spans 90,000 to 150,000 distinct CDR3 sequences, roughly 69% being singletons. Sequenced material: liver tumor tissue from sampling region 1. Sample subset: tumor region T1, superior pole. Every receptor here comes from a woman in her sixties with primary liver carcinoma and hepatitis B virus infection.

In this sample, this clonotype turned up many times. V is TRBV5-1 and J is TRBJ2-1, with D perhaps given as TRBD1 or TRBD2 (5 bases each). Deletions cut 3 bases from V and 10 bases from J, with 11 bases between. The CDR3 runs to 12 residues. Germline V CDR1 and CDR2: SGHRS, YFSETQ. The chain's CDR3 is CASSWGTGEQFF. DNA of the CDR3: TGCGCCAGCAGCTGGGGGACCGGGGAGCAGTTCTTC.

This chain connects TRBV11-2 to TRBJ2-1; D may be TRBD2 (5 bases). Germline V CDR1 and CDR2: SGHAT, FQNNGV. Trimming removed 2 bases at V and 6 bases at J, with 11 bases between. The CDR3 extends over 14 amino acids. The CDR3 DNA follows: TGTGCCAGCAGCTTAAATGGGAGCGGCAATGAGCAGTTCTTC. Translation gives CASSLNGSGNEQFF.

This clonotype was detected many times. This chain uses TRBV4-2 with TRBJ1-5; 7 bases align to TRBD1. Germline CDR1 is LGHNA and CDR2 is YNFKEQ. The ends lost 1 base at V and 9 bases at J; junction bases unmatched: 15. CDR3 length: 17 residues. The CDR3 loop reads CASSQVNSGGSNSPQHF. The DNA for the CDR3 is TGTGCCAGCAGCCAAGTAAACTCAGGGGGTTCGAATTCGCCCCAGCATTTT.

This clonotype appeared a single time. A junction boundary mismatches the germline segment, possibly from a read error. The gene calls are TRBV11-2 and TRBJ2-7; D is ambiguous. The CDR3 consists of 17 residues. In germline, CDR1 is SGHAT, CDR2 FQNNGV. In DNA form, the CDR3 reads TGTGCCGGCAGTTTTGGGCCTGGCGGTGTACGTGCCTACGAGCAGTACTTC. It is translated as CAGSFGPGGVRAYEQYF.

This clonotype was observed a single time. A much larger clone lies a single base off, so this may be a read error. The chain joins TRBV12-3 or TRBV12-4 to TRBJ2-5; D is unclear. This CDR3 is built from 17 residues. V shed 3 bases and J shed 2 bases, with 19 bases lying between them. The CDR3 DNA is TGTGCCAGCAGTTTTTCCGAGGCTTTGTTGGGGCAAGAGACCCAGTACTTC. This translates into CASSFSEALLGQETQYF.

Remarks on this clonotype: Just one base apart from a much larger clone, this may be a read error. The CDR3, as DNA: TGTGCCAGCACTCCCGAGGCATTGCAGCCCCAGCATTTT. Encoded protein: CASTPEALQPQHF. The V and J genes are TRBV12-3 or TRBV12-4 and TRBJ1-5; D gene unclear. The CDR3 consists of 13 residues. The V and J ends lost 7 bases and 7 bases respectively, with 14 bases between them.

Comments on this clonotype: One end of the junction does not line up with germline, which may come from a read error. CDR3 nucleotide sequence: TGTGCCAGCAGCACCGGCGGGACCAACACCGAGAAGCTGGTTTTT. Translation gives CASSTGGTNTEKLVF. This sequence joins TRBV11-3 and TRBJ2-2; TRBD2 is a possible D gene (6 bases). CDR1 and CDR2 from the germline V gene are SGHNT and YENEEA. CDR3 length equals 15 residues.

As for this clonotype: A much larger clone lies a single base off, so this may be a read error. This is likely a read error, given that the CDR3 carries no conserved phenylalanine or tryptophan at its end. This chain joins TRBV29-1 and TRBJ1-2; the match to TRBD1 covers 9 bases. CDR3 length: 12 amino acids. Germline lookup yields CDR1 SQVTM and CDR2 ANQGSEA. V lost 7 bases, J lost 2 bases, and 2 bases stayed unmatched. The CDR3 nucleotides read TGCAGCGGAGGGACAGGGAACTATGGCTACACCTCC. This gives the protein CSGGTGNYGYTS.

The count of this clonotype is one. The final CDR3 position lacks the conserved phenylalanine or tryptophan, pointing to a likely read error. The CDR3 spells CASSRSWGREDQETQYV. The CDR3 DNA sequence: TGCGCCAGCAGCCGGTCGTGGGGGCGGGAGGACCAAGAGACCCAGTACGTC. The chain joins TRBV4-2 to TRBJ2-5, with 8 bases fitting TRBD2. The CDR3 has 17 amino acids. Germline V gene sequence: CDR1 LGHNA, CDR2 YNFKEQ.

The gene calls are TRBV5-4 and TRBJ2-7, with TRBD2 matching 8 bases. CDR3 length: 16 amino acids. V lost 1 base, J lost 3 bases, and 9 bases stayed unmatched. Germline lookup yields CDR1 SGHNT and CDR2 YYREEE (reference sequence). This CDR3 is CASSLSDSGVHYEQYF. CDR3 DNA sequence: TGTGCCAGCAGCTTGTCCGATAGCGGGGTTCACTACGAGCAGTACTTC. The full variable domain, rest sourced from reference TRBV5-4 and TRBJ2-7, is ETGVTQSPTHLIKTRGQQVTLRCSSQSGHNTVSWYQQALGQGPQFIFQYYREEENGRGNFPPRFSGLQFPNYSSELNVNALELDDSALYLCASSLSDSGVHYEQYFGPGTRLTVT.

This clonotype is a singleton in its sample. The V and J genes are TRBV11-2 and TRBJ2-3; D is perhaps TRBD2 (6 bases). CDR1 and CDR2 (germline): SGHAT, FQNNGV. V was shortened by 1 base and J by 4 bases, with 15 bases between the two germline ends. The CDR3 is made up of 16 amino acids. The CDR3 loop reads CASSLGGGYSSDTQYF. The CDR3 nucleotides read TGTGCCAGCAGCTTAGGGGGAGGATATTCCTCAGATACGCAGTATTTT.

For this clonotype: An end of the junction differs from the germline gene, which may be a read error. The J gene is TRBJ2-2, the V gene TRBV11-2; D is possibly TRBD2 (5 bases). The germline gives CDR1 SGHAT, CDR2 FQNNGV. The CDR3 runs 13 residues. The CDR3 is CANSLDRTDELFF. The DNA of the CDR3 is TGTGCCAACAGCTTAGATAGGACTGATGAGCTGTTTTTT.

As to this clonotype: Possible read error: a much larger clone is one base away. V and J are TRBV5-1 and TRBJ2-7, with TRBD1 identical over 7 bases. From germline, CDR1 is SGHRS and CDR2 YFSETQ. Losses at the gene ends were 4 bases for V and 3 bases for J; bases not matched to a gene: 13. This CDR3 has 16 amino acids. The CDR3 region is CASSHHLGQVIYEQYF. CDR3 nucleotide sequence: TGCGCCAGCAGCCATCACCTTGGACAGGTCATCTACGAGCAGTACTTC.

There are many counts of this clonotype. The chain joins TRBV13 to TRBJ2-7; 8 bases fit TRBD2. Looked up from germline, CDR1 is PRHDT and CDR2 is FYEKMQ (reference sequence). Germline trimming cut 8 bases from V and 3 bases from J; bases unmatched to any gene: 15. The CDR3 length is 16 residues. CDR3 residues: CASSLSGLAGNYEQYF. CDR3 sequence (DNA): TGTGCCAGCTCCCTTAGTGGGCTAGCGGGCAACTACGAGCAGTACTTC.

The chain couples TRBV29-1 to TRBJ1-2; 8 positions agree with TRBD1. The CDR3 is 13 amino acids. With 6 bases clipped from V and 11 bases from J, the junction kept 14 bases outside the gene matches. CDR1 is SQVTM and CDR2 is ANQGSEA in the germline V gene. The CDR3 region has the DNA TGCAGCGTGGACCAGACAGGGGCTCACTGTTACACCTTC. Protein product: CSVDQTGAHCYTF.

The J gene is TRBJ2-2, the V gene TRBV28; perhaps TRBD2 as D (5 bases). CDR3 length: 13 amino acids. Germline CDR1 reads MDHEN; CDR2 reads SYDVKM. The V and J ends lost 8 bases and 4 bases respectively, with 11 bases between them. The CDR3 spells CASLTSVTGELFF. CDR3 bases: TGTGCCAGCCTCACTAGTGTCACCGGGGAGCTGTTTTTT.

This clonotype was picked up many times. Written as DNA, the CDR3 is TGTGCCAGCAGCCCCGGGGTCGGGGAGCTGTTTTTT. This translates into CASSPGVGELFF. V is TRBV11-2 and J is TRBJ2-2; a weak D match, TRBD2 (5 bases). Per the germline V gene, CDR1 is SGHAT and CDR2 is FQNNGV. V was cut by 5 bases and J by 7 bases, with 8 bases left in between. The CDR3 has 12 amino acids. The whole variable domain, remainder taken from reference TRBV11-2 and TRBJ2-2, is EAGVAQSPRYKIIEKRQSVAFWCNPISGHATLYWYQQILGQGPKLLIQFQNNGVVDDSQLPKDRFSAERLKGVDSTLKIQPAKLEDSAVYLCASSPGVGELFFGEGSRLTVL.

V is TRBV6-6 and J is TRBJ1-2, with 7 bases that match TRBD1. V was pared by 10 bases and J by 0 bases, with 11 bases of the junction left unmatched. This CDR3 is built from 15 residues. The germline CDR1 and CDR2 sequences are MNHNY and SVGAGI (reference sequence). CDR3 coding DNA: TGTGCCAACAGGGACAGTCTAGCCACTAACTATGGCTACACCTTC. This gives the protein CANRDSLATNYGYTF.